This T cell receptor beta chain is drawn from a study of T cell responses to AZD1222 COVID-19 vaccine. General observations from the study: Baseline serology detected seropositivity in only six AZD1222 recipients. A mostly white British donor set with more females was recruited, and clonal diversity was possibly underestimated. Breadth and depth of Spike-specific TCRs rose after two AZD1222 doses.

Only one count was recorded for this clone. Antigen unknown. Deletions cut 5 bases from V and 8 bases from J, with 16 bases between. The germline gives CDR1 SGHTA, CDR2 FQGNSA. There are 15 residues in the CDR3. Profiling relied on immunoSEQ multiplex PCR, and the TCRdb table lists in-frame clones only, not all of them. Of roughly 190,000 clones listed, around 92% are singletons. The receptor's source is an adult in good health. The chain is built from TRBV7-2 and TRBJ1-6; a possible D gene is TRBD1 (5 bases). Source: peripheral blood, taken on day 0 of AZD1222 vaccination. This CDR3 reads CASSRGSGMDSPLHF. CDR3 coding DNA: TGTGCCAGCAGCCGGGGGTCTGGCATGGATTCACCCCTCCACTTT. Variable domain in full (rest from reference TRBV7-2 and TRBJ1-6): GAGVSQSPSNKVTEKGKDVELRCDPISGHTALYWYRQSLGQGLEFLIYFQGNSAPDKSGLPSDRFSAERTGGSVSTLTIQRTQQEDSAVYLCASSRGSGMDSPLHFGNGTRLTVT.